This T cell receptor beta chain was captured by sequencing in a study of blood T cell repertoires in COVID-19. Looking at the study overall: PBMCs, B-cell-depleted T cells, or T cells provided the cDNA or gDNA that made up the material.

As handled by the study authors: Reference gene primers were amplified, and this amplification served to estimate nucleated cell counts. Clones were read by immunoSEQ multiplex PCR, and TCRdb kept only the in-frame ones, dropping some. The V and J calls and clone size are taken from that table; D and trimming were inferred from the DNA. Of about 130,000 clones listed, about 88% are singletons. Individuals drawn from under 30 US areas were about 18 to 89 years old. Material: PBMCs or T cells enriched from blood (not recorded which). The clonotype originates from a woman aged 50 to 60 who had recovered from COVID-19.

The CDR3 sequence: CASSLVTGTGGVGYTF. The CDR3 DNA reads as TGTGCCAGCAGCTTAGTGACCGGGACAGGGGGCGTAGGCTACACCTTC. The rearrangement joins TRBV7-9 to TRBJ1-2; 12 bases match TRBD1. J lost 8 bases, V lost 1 base, and 8 bases had no gene match. CDR3 length: 16 residues. Germline V CDR1 and CDR2: SEHNR, FQNEAQ (reference sequence).